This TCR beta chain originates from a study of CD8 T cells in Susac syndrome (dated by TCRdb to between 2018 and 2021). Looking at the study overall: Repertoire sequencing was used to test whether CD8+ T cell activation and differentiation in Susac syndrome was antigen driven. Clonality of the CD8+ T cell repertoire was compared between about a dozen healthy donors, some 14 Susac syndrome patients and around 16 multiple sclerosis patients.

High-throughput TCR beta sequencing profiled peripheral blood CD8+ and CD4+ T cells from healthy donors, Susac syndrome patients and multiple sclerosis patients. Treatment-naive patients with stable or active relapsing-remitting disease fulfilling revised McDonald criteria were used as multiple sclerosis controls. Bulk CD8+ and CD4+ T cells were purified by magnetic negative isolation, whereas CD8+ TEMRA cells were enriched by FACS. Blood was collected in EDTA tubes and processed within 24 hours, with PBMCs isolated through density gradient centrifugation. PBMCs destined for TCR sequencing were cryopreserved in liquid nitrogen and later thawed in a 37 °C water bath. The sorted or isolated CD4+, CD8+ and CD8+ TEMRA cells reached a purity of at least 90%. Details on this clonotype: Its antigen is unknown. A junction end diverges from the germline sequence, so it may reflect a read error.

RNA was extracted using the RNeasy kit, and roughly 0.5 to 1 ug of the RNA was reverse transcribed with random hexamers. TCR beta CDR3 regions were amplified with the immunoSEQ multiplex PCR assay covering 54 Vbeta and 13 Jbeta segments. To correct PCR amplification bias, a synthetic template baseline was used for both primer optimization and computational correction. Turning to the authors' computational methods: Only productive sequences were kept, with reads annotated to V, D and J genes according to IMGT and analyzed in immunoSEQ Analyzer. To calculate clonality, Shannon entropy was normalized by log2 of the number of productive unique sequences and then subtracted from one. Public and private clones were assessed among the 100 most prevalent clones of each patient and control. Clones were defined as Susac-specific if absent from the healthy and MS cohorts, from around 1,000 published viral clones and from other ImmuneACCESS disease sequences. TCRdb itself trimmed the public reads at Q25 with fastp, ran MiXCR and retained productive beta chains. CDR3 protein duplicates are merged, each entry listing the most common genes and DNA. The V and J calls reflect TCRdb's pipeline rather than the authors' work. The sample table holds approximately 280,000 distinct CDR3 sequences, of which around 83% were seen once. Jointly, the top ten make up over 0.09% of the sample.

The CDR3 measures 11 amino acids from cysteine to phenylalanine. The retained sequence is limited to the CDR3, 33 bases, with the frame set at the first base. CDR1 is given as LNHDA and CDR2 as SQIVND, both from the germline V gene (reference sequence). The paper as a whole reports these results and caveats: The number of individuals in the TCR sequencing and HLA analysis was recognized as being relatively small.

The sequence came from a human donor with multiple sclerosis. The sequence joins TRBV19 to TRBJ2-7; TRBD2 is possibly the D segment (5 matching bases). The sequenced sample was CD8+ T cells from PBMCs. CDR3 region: CASRDSHEQYF. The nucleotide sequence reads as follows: TGTGCCAGTAGGGACTCCCACGAGCAGTACTTC.